This TCR beta chain was identified during a study of blood T cells in healthy people across ages. The CDR3 has 15 residues. Trimming at V came to 6 bases and at J to 3 bases, leaving 6 bases not matched to a gene. Germline lookup yields CDR1 MNHEY and CDR2 SVGAGI. Broader study findings: A strong correlation was found between TCR beta diversity and the percentage of naive T cells.

Of note for this clonotype: Its antigen is currently unknown.

It was with a sample-barcoded 5' primer and a J-beta primer mix that a second PCR of about 7 to 12 cycles was run. All samples gave at least 2.5 million CDR3-containing paired-end reads. Via MiXCR, TCRdb re-called the 5' RACE reads, giving one row per CDR3 protein. Here the sample spans 700,000 or so distinct CDR3 sequences, over 40% being singletons. The sequencing sample was made of blood. The chain uses TRBV6-5 and TRBJ1-3; TRBD1 matches 9 bases. This receptor was taken from an elderly man in good health. CDR3 nucleotides: TGTGCCAGCAGACGGGACAGGGTAAATGGAAACACCATATATTTT. Protein sequence: CASRRDRVNGNTIYF.